Below are 5 T cell receptor beta chains sequenced from a single sample in a study of cytomegalovirus exposure and HLA in healthy donors. The PCR contained 60 Vbeta and 13 Jbeta primers. Data came from immunoSEQ multiplex PCR; TCRdb stores just in-frame clones and leaves some out. The data contain 150,000 to 200,000 clones, around four fifths of them singletons. Sequenced input: PBMCs. Every receptor here comes from a woman under 30 in good health and CMV-seronegative.

This clone was seen once. V usage is TRBV27 and J usage is TRBJ2-7; possibly TRBD1 for D (5 bases). Germline V gene sequence: CDR1 MNHEY, CDR2 SMNVEV (reference sequence). The V end was cut by 6 bases, the J end by 5 bases, with 14 bases between. The CDR3 spans 13 residues. DNA for the CDR3: TGTGCCAGCAGCGACCCAGGGCGGCACGAGCAGTACTTC. Protein sequence: CASSDPGRHEQYF.

The chain recombines TRBV7-9 with TRBJ2-7, with a possible D match to TRBD1 (5 bases). V was cut by 6 bases and J by 6 bases, with 9 bases left in between. The CDR3 loop spans 11 amino acids. The germline V gene encodes CDR1 SEHNR and CDR2 FQNEAQ (reference sequence). The DNA for the CDR3 is TGTGCCAGCAGTACAGGTCTCGAGCAGTACTTC. As protein: CASSTGLEQYF.

This clone has only a few counts. V is TRBV5-4 and J is TRBJ2-3, with D perhaps matching TRBD1 (5 bases). Per germline, CDR1 SGHNT and CDR2 YYREEE (reference sequence). Between the trimmed V and J ends, which lost 4 bases and 0 bases, there was a span of 12 bases. CDR3 length: 15 residues. CDR3: CASSPGAGSTDTQYF. CDR3 nucleotide sequence: TGTGCCAGCAGCCCTGGGGCAGGGAGCACAGATACGCAGTATTTT.

This clone was counted a few times. The chain carries TRBV4-1 and TRBJ2-3; 12 nucleotides match TRBD2. The CDR3 spans 15 residues. The V gene end was trimmed by 5 bases and the J gene end by 6 bases; junction bases not matched to a gene: 6. The V gene's germline CDR1 is MGHRA and CDR2 YSYEKL. The CDR3 DNA reads as TGCGCCAGCAGCACTGGACTAGCGGGAATCGATACGCAGTATTTT. Amino acids: CASSTGLAGIDTQYF.

The chain employs TRBV11-3 and TRBJ2-1; D not certain. The CDR3 has 17 amino acids. V was shortened by 2 bases and J by 1 base, with 15 bases between the two germline ends. CDR1 and CDR2 (germline): SGHNT, YENEEA. CDR3 in DNA: TGTGCCAGCAGCTTAAGGTCGGAACAGACGTCCTACAATGAGCAGTTCTTC. Residues: CASSLRSEQTSYNEQFF.